This T cell receptor beta chain was identified during a study of T cells in Graves' hyperthyroidism and ophthalmopathy. General observations from the study: Expanded thyroid clonotypes (above 0.001) were mostly also found in blood.

Over 18 months, lack of ophthalmopathy progression marked Graves' hyperthyroidism as stable. TCR beta CDR3 regions were amplified from RNA. First-round RT-PCR of the TCR CDR3 relied on the HTBI primer set. A single record per CDR3 protein comes from TCRdb applying MiXCR to the multiplex PCR reads. This repertoire shows 500,000 to 600,000 distinct CDR3 sequences, 46% found once; its top ten account for about 8.3%. In this sample, this clonotype turned up once. Its cognate antigen is unknown. This CDR3 spans 13 amino acids. J was trimmed by 3 bases and V by 3 bases; bases with no gene match: 1. Germline CDR1 is DFQATT and CDR2 is SNEGSKA (reference sequence).

This TCR derives from a woman aged 18-30 years with Graves' hyperthyroidism. The V and J genes are TRBV20-1 and TRBJ2-2; 7 nucleotides align to TRBD2. The sample taken for sequencing was peripheral blood or thyroid tissue (not recorded which). This CDR3 is CSARGGDTGELFF. The CDR3 bases are TGCAGTGCTAGGGGGGGGGACACCGGGGAGCTGTTTTTT.